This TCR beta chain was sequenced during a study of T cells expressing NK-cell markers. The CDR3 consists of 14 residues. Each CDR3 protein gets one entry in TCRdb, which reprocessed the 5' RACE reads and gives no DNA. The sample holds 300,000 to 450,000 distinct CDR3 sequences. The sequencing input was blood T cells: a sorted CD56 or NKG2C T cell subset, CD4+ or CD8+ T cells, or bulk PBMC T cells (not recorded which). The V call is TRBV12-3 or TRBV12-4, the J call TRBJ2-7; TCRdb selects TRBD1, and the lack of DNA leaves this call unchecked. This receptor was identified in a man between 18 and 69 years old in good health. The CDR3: CASSLGAGGREQYF.